Sequencing of this T cell receptor (beta chain) was carried out in a study of blood T cell repertoires in COVID-19. Germline loops: CDR1 SGHTA, CDR2 FQGTGA. J was trimmed by 7 bases and V by 0 bases; bases with no gene match: 6. CDR3 size: 15 residues. Only in-frame clones appear in the TCRdb table, and some are missing; sequencing was by immunoSEQ multiplex PCR. This table holds about 76,000 clones, around nine tenths found once. Source material: peripheral blood. The chain recombines TRBV7-3 with TRBJ2-1, with 7 bases that match TRBD2. The sequence was obtained from a human donor in a cohort sampled during active COVID-19. The chain's CDR3 is CASSLTSSGANEQFF. The CDR3 nucleotides are TGTGCCAGCAGCTTAACGTCGAGCGGGGCTAATGAGCAGTTCTTC.